This is a list of T cell receptor beta chains from one sample in a study of regulatory T cells in long-lasting Graves disease. TCRdb re-called the multiplex PCR reads through MiXCR, storing one row per CDR3 protein. The sample has a few hundred thousand distinct CDR3 sequences, around 20% seen once; the top ten hold over 11%. The sample consisted of peripheral blood mononuclear cells (PBMCs), taken at new diagnosis, from a patient treated with antithyroid drugs. The receptors shown here come from a female donor with Graves disease. Each CDR3 is given with its conserved first and last residue. The order of the fields is CDR3 DNA, CDR3 protein, J gene, clone size, V gene, D gene. A D gene is named only where the DNA matches it firmly. A clone size is listed for some rows: how often the clone was seen (once, few, many), or a class if it is expanded.

TGTGCCAGCAGGGAGACAGGGGGCCCTATCCCTGCCGGCTACACCTTC CASRETGGPIPAGYTF TRBJ1-2 many TRBV7-2 TRBD1
TGTGCCAGCAGTGGAGGGACAGGGAGGAGCTACACCTTC CASSGGTGRSYTF TRBJ1-2 many TRBV2 TRBD1
TGTGCCTGGAGTTCATGGGCAGGGGGCACAGATACGCAGTATTTT CAWSSWAGGTDTQYF TRBJ2-3 many TRBV30 .
TGTGCCAGGGAAAGACAGGGGGTCGCTCCTGCTGGGGCCAACGTCCTGACTTTC CARERQGVAPAGANVLTF TRBJ2-6 many TRBV2 TRBD1
TGTGCCAGCAGCGTAGAGGACGGGAGTTACACAGATACGCAGTATTTT CASSVEDGSYTDTQYF TRBJ2-3 few TRBV9 .
TGTGCCAGCAGCTTATTCGGCAGGGGGAACCATGGCTACACCTTC CASSLFGRGNHGYTF TRBJ1-2 many TRBV13 TRBD1
TGCAGTCCTAGCGGGGGGGCTTCCGAGCAGTACTTC CSPSGGASEQYF TRBJ2-7 once TRBV20-1 TRBD2
TGTGCTAGTGGTTTGGTTCAGTTCGGCTACCAGGTAATAACCTACGAGCAGTACTTC CASGLVQFGYQVITYEQYF TRBJ2-7 many TRBV12-5 .
TGTGCCAGTAGAGTATCACCCCTCTCGACAGGACCTGGAAACACCATATATTTT CASRVSPLSTGPGNTIYF TRBJ1-3 many TRBV19 .
TGTGCCAGCAGTTACTCGTGGCGGGGAGGGTCCGATCAGCCCCAGCATTTT CASSYSWRGGSDQPQHF TRBJ1-5 . TRBV6-5 .
TGTGCCAGCAGACCCGCTGGCGGCCAAGAGACCCAGTACTTC CASRPAGGQETQYF TRBJ2-5 many TRBV11-2 .
TGCAGTGCCAAGAGCGGGGGGCGGGGGTTCACAGATACGCAGTATTTT CSAKSGGRGFTDTQYF TRBJ2-3 . TRBV20-1 TRBD2
TGTGCCAGCAGCCGAGGACTACTCGACTATGGCTACACCTTC CASSRGLLDYGYTF TRBJ1-2 many TRBV3-1 .
TGCGCCAGCAGCTTGGTCTCAGGGGTCCCCTACGAGCAGTACTTC CASSLVSGVPYEQYF TRBJ2-7 many TRBV5-1 .
TGTGCCAGCAGGCAGGGTGGGACTGAAGCTTTCTTT CASRQGGTEAFF TRBJ1-1 many TRBV6-2/TRBV6-3 .
TGCAGTGCGAGTAGACTAGCGGGAGTGGAGACCCAGTACTTC CSASRLAGVETQYF TRBJ2-5 . TRBV20-1 TRBD2
TGTGCCATCGTGGAGGGACAGGGGGAGAATCAGCCCCAGCATTTT CAIVEGQGENQPQHF TRBJ1-5 few TRBV10-3 TRBD1
TGCAGTGCTAAGATGGATATCCCCGTCGAGCAGTACTTC CSAKMDIPVEQYF TRBJ2-7 . TRBV20-1 .
TGTGCCAGCAGCGCCACGACAGGGGATAACTATGGCTACACCTTC CASSATTGDNYGYTF TRBJ1-2 . TRBV9 TRBD1
TGTGCCAGCAGTTCTGGACAGGTCTATGGCTACACCTTC CASSSGQVYGYTF TRBJ1-2 few TRBV5-4 TRBD1
TGTGCCAGCAGTGAATGGGAGAACTATGGCTACACCTTC CASSEWENYGYTF TRBJ1-2 few TRBV6-1 .
TGTGCCAGCAGCCGGGGACAGTTCACCGGGGAGCTGTTTTTT CASSRGQFTGELFF TRBJ2-2 many TRBV7-9 TRBD1
TGTGCCAGCAGCCAAGATCTGTGGCAGGCTAACTATGGCTACACCTTC CASSQDLWQANYGYTF TRBJ1-2 few TRBV3-1 .
TGTGCCAGCAGTGCGCCACTAGCGGGAGGGAACGAGCAGTACTTC CASSAPLAGGNEQYF TRBJ2-7 many TRBV6-1 TRBD2
TGTGCCAGCAGTAGGACAGTTTTTGGCTACACCTTC CASSRTVFGYTF TRBJ1-2 . TRBV6-2/TRBV6-3 .
TGCGCCAGCAGCCAAGATATCCAGGGGGGTGAAAAACTGTTTTTT CASSQDIQGGEKLFF TRBJ1-4 few TRBV4-1 TRBD1
TGCGCCAGCAGTGAAGCCCTTGGAGATACGCAGTATTTT CASSEALGDTQYF TRBJ2-3 many TRBV10-1 .
TGCGCCAGCAGCCCGGCTAGCGGGAGGTACAATGAGCAGTTCTTC CASSPASGRYNEQFF TRBJ2-1 few TRBV4-1 TRBD2
TGCAGTGCAGGGGGCAACACTGAAGCTTTCTTT CSAGGNTEAFF TRBJ1-1 many TRBV20-1 TRBD1
TGTGCCAGCAGCACCAGGGGGGGTTTGCAGCCCCAGCATTTT CASSTRGGLQPQHF TRBJ1-5 . TRBV5-6 TRBD1
TGTGCCAGCAGCTCTTACGGACAGGGCGAGCAGTACTTC CASSSYGQGEQYF TRBJ2-7 many TRBV7-2 TRBD1
TGTGCCAGCAGCCAATCCCTAGCGGCCGGGGAGCTGTTTTTT CASSQSLAAGELFF TRBJ2-2 many TRBV3-2 .
TGTGCCATCCACACCCCCGGAGGCTCCCGGAGGGGGAATGAGCAGTTCTTC CAIHTPGGSRRGNEQFF TRBJ2-1 many TRBV6-2/TRBV6-3 .
TGTGCCAGCAGTTACTCGGGGACCAACACCGGCTATGGCTACACCTTC CASSYSGTNTGYGYTF TRBJ1-2 many TRBV6-2/TRBV6-3 .
TGTGCCACCAGCAGAGACAGGGAGTCGCGGTTCACCGGGGAGCTGTTTTTT CATSRDRESRFTGELFF TRBJ2-2 many TRBV15 .